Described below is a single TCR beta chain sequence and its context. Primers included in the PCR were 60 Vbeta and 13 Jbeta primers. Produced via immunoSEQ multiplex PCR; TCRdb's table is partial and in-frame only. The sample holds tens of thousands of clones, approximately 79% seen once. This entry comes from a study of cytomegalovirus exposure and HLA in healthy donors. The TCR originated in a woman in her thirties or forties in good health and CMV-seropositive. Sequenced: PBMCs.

The CDR3 loop is CATCDYTGELFF. CDR3 sequence (DNA): TGTGCCACTTGTGACTACACCGGGGAGCTGTTTTTT. The chain joins TRBV19 to TRBJ2-2, with D hard to call. The CDR3 consists of 12 residues. Germline CDR1 reads LNHDA; CDR2 reads SQIVND (reference sequence). Deletions cut 10 bases from V and 3 bases from J, with 9 bases between.